The rows below give T cell receptor beta chains drawn from one sample of a study of shared clonotypes between healthy human individuals. The assay was immunoSEQ multiplex PCR, and TCRdb's table has in-frame clones only and misses some. The sample includes about 2.3 million clones, 93% of them seen just once. Sequencing used naive CD4+ T cells from PBMCs. These receptors all come from a man aged 18 to 30 in good health. Some clones in this sample may be carry-over from other donors' samples. Each CDR3 is given with its conserved first and last residue. The order of the fields is D gene, J gene, clone size, V gene, CDR3 protein, CDR3 DNA. The D gene is left open where the match is weak. Size tells how often a clone was seen (once, few, many) or the class of an expanded clone, and some rows leave it out.

-,TRBJ1-2,-,TRBV10-3,CAKRRDLNRDGYTF,TGTGCCAAAAGGAGGGACCTGAACAGGGATGGCTACACCTTC
TRBD2,TRBJ2-3,-,TRBV2,CASTNQGLITDTQYF,TGTGCCAGTACAAATCAGGGACTAATCACAGATACGCAGTATTTT
TRBD2,TRBJ2-1,-,TRBV27,CASSSAAGDGHNEQFF,TGTGCCAGCAGTTCGGCAGCGGGAGACGGCCACAATGAGCAGTTCTTC
-,TRBJ1-4,-,TRBV7-8,CASSLAVAGPEKLFF,TGTGCCAGCAGCTTAGCCGTAGCAGGACCAGAAAAACTGTTTTTT
-,TRBJ2-7,-,TRBV6-5,CASSRSGTALYEQYF,TGTGCCAGCAGCCGTAGCGGGACAGCCCTATACGAGCAGTACTTC
TRBD1,TRBJ2-5,-,TRBV7-2,CASSRTGEETQYF,TGTGCCAGCAGCCGGACAGGGGAAGAGACCCAGTACTTC
TRBD2,TRBJ2-1,-,TRBV30,CAWSYWTRWFF,TGTGCCTGGTCATACTGGACTAGATGGTTCTTC
-,TRBJ2-5,-,TRBV7-2,CASSLREETQYF,TGTGCCAGCAGCTTAAGGGAAGAGACCCAGTACTTC
TRBD2,TRBJ2-7,-,TRBV7-2,CASSFRAGGPYEQYF,TGTGCCAGCAGCTTTCGTGCGGGAGGGCCCTACGAGCAGTACTTC
-,TRBJ1-3,once,TRBV10-3,CAIRSGSEVNTIYF,TGTGCCATCAGAAGTGGCAGTGAGGTAAACACCATATATTTT
TRBD1,TRBJ1-4,-,TRBV18,CASSPTGWEKLFF,TGTGCCAGCTCGCCGACAGGGTGGGAAAAACTGTTTTTT
-,TRBJ1-1,-,TRBV6-1,CASSEATWAFF,TGTGCCAGCAGTGAGGCTACCTGGGCTTTCTTT
-,TRBJ2-1,-,TRBV10-3,CAITLDFSYNEQFF,TGTGCCATCACCCTGGACTTCTCCTACAATGAGCAGTTCTTC
-,TRBJ2-1,-,TRBV5-1,CASSLVGPGNEQFF,TGCGCCAGCAGCTTGGTAGGCCCAGGAAATGAGCAGTTCTTC
TRBD2,TRBJ2-4,-,TRBV28,CASRAGPTKNIQYF,TGTGCCAGCAGAGCGGGACCGACCAAAAACATTCAGTACTTC
-,TRBJ1-1,-,TRBV28,CASSLSSTEAFF,TGTGCCAGCAGTTTATCATCCACTGAAGCTTTCTTT
-,TRBJ2-7,-,TRBV21-1,CARGTYSYEQYF,TGTGCCAGAGGGACGTACTCCTACGAGCAGTACTTC
TRBD2,TRBJ2-3,-,TRBV5-1,CASSLAGGGEGTQYF,TGCGCCAGCAGCTTGGCCGGCGGAGGGGAGGGTACGCAGTATTTT
TRBD1,TRBJ1-2,-,TRBV15,CATSREDRAPNYGYTF,TGTGCCACCAGCAGAGAAGACAGGGCTCCTAACTATGGCTACACCTTC
-,TRBJ1-2,-,TRBV19,CASSIDARPLGYTF,TGTGCCAGTAGTATAGATGCCAGACCCCTTGGCTACACCTTC
-,TRBJ1-2,-,TRBV28,CASSLFARDRGYTF,TGTGCCAGCAGTTTATTCGCCAGGGATAGAGGCTACACCTTC
-,TRBJ1-5,-,TRBV7-9,CASSPGPSNQPQHF,TGTGCCAGCAGCCCAGGTCCCAGCAATCAGCCCCAGCATTTT
-,TRBJ2-5,once,TRBV9,CASSPLTGLPQETQYF,TGTGCCAGCAGCCCATTGACCGGACTACCTCAAGAGACCCAGTACTTC
-,TRBJ2-7,-,TRBV6-5,CATARATQGEQYF,TGTGCCACCGCCCGGGCAACCCAGGGCGAGCAGTACTTC
-,TRBJ2-7,once,TRBV5-4,CASSLGGTSYEQYF,TGTGCCAGCAGCTTAGGGGGAACCTCCTACGAGCAGTACTTC
-,TRBJ1-1,-,TRBV18,CASSPDSYTEAFF,TGTGCCAGCTCACCCGACAGTTACACTGAAGCTTTCTTT
TRBD1,TRBJ1-2,-,TRBV29-1,CSARPGTGIGGYTF,TGCAGCGCCCGTCCCGGGACAGGGATCGGCGGCTACACCTTC
-,TRBJ2-7,-,TRBV5-1,CASSLEGAQEQYF,TGCGCCAGCAGCTTGGAGGGAGCGCAGGAGCAGTACTTC
-,TRBJ1-1,-,TRBV30,CAWSSRGGAFF,TGTGCCTGGAGTTCTCGAGGAGGAGCTTTCTTT
TRBD1,TRBJ1-2,-,TRBV10-3,CAISYYGQGAVGYTF,TGTGCCATCAGTTACTATGGACAGGGGGCGGTTGGCTACACCTTC
TRBD1,TRBJ2-7,-,TRBV7-3,CASSQFPGTGAGEQYF,TGTGCCAGCAGCCAATTCCCCGGGACAGGGGCCGGAGAGCAGTACTTC
-,TRBJ2-2,-,TRBV19,CAGPLRSSGPKNTGELFF,TGTGCCGGACCGTTACGTTCGTCGGGACCGAAGAACACCGGGGAGCTGTTTTTT
-,TRBJ2-7,-,TRBV6-6,CASSYSAGLYEQYF,TGTGCCAGCAGTTACTCGGCGGGACTCTACGAGCAGTACTTC
-,TRBJ2-3,-,TRBV11-3,CASSFRGTDTQYF,TGTGCCAGCAGCTTCCGGGGCACAGATACGCAGTATTTT
-,TRBJ2-5,-,TRBV5-1,CASSLVLPETQYF,TGCGCCAGCAGCTTGGTTCTGCCTGAGACCCAGTACTTC
TRBD1,TRBJ1-1,-,TRBV20-1,CSAARTGKAFF,TGCAGTGCTGCCCGGACAGGTAAAGCTTTCTTT
TRBD2,TRBJ2-1,-,TRBV7-3,CASSGAGVAYNEQFF,TGTGCCAGCAGCGGGGCGGGAGTAGCCTACAATGAGCAGTTCTTC
TRBD2,TRBJ2-7,-,TRBV29-1,CSVGGGSYEQYF,TGCAGCGTTGGTGGCGGGAGCTACGAGCAGTACTTC
-,TRBJ1-4,-,TRBV7-9,CASSATTGQNEKLFF,TGTGCCAGCAGCGCAACCACAGGCCAGAATGAAAAACTGTTTTTT
TRBD1,TRBJ1-2,-,TRBV27,CASSKPGQGFYGYTF,TGTGCCAGCAGCAAACCGGGACAGGGGTTCTATGGCTACACCTTC
-,TRBJ2-6,-,TRBV7-9,CASSRDGSVGANVLTF,TGTGCCAGCAGCAGAGACGGCTCAGTTGGGGCCAACGTCCTGACTTTC
TRBD2,TRBJ2-6,-,TRBV27,CASSLSNIPRGRASGANVLTF,TGTGCCAGCAGTTTATCGAATATCCCTCGCGGGAGGGCCTCTGGGGCCAACGTCCTGACTTTC
-,TRBJ1-2,-,TRBV5-4,CASSLDGGTGNYGYTF,TGTGCCAGCAGCTTGGACGGGGGAACCGGAAACTATGGCTACACCTTC
-,TRBJ2-5,-,TRBV11-1,CASSFALAGGETQYF,TGTGCCAGCAGCTTCGCCTTGGCAGGAGGGGAGACCCAGTACTTC
-,TRBJ1-1,few,TRBV15,CATSRDGNTEAFF,TGTGCCACCAGCAGAGATGGGAACACTGAAGCTTTCTTT
-,TRBJ2-5,-,TRBV28,CAITAGETQYF,TGTGCCATTACGGCCGGGGAGACCCAGTACTTC
TRBD1,TRBJ2-2,-,TRBV18,CASSQRQGSTGELFF,TGTGCCAGCTCACAACGACAGGGATCCACCGGGGAGCTGTTTTTT
-,TRBJ2-3,-,TRBV5-4,CASSPATGGALSDTQYF,TGTGCCAGCAGCCCCGCCACAGGGGGGGCCCTTTCGGATACGCAGTATTTT
-,TRBJ2-7,-,TRBV5-1,CASSLGRGRGYEQYF,TGCGCCAGCAGCTTGGGGCGGGGCAGGGGCTACGAGCAGTACTTC
TRBD2,TRBJ2-7,-,TRBV5-8,CASSARQPGGEQYF,TGTGCCAGCAGCGCCCGACAGCCGGGGGGCGAGCAGTACTTC
TRBD2,TRBJ2-1,-,TRBV7-3,CASSLLAGAYNEQFF,TGTGCCAGCAGCTTACTAGCGGGAGCCTACAATGAGCAGTTCTTC
-,TRBJ1-1,-,TRBV5-1,CASRPNSLNTEAFF,TGCGCCAGCAGACCGAATTCCCTGAACACTGAAGCTTTCTTT
-,TRBJ2-7,-,TRBV28,CASSSGSYEQYF,TGTGCCAGCAGTTCCGGAAGCTACGAGCAGTACTTC
-,TRBJ2-2,-,TRBV7-6,CASTPRGATGELFF,TGTGCCAGCACCCCCAGAGGGGCGACCGGGGAGCTGTTTTTT
-,TRBJ2-7,-,TRBV12-2,CATDRDRIYEQYF,TGTGCAACCGACCGGGACAGAATATACGAGCAGTACTTC
TRBD2,TRBJ2-1,-,TRBV29-1,CSARVLAGYPEQFF,TGCAGCGCCCGAGTACTAGCGGGATATCCCGAGCAGTTCTTC
TRBD1,TRBJ1-1,-,TRBV5-1,CASSSQGAGTEAFF,TGCGCCAGCAGCTCCCAGGGGGCTGGCACTGAAGCTTTCTTT